The 30 T cell receptor beta chains below were found in one sample sequenced in a study of breast tumors, draining lymph nodes, adjacent tissues. Breast cancer patients provided tissue from their axillary draining lymph nodes. TCRdb fed the multiplex PCR reads into MiXCR, producing one record per CDR3 protein. The sample records about 200,000 distinct CDR3 sequences, over 25% being singletons. Sequencing used axillary lymph node tissue. The receptors come from a female donor with breast cancer. Some clones in this sample may be carry-over from other donors' samples.

Notes on this clonotype: With a much larger clone just one base away, this may be a read error. V gene TRBV13 combines with J gene TRBJ2-7, with 9 positions matching TRBD2. Germline CDR1 is PRHDT and CDR2 is FYEKMQ (reference sequence). V lost 5 bases, J lost 3 bases, and 8 bases stayed unmatched. The CDR3 runs 15 residues. CDR3 nucleotide sequence: TGTGCCAGCAGCGCGCGGGAGGGGCACGGCTACGAGCAGTACTTC. This codes for CASSAREGHGYEQYF.

The sample holds many counts of this clonotype. This sequence joins TRBV15 and TRBJ2-5; D may be TRBD1 or TRBD2 (5 bases each). CDR1 is LNHNV and CDR2 is YYDKDF in the germline V gene (reference sequence). The CDR3 length is 14 residues. V gave up 3 bases and J gave up 0 bases, with 8 bases separating them. The CDR3 DNA follows: TGTGCCACCAGCAGGGGGGATTACCAAGAGACCCAGTACTTC. Encoded protein: CATSRGDYQETQYF. Based on the CDR3 plus reference TRBV15 and TRBJ2-5, the full variable domain is DAMVIQNPRYQVTQFGKPVTLSCSQTLNHNVMYWYQQKSSQAPKLLFHYYDKDFNNEADTPDNFQSRRPNTSFCFLDIRSPGLGDTAMYLCATSRGDYQETQYFGPGTRLLVL.

The chain carries TRBV12-3 or TRBV12-4 and TRBJ1-6, with TRBD1 matching over 12 bases. V trimming: 6 bases; J trimming: 9 bases; junction bases outside the gene matches: 6. The CDR3 spans 15 residues. In DNA, the CDR3 is TGTGCCAGCAGCCTGGGACAGGGGGCATGTTCACCCCTCCACTTT. Translated, it gives CASSLGQGACSPLHF.

Many counts were recorded for this clonotype. The chain links TRBV7-6 to TRBJ2-7; 7 positions match TRBD2. The CDR3 covers 14 residues. J lost 2 bases, V lost 5 bases, and 6 bases had no gene match. Germline assignment: CDR1 SGHVS and CDR2 FNYEAQ. The CDR3 sequence: CASSLGGEAYEQYF. The CDR3 bases are TGTGCCAGCAGCCTTGGGGGGGAGGCCTACGAGCAGTACTTC. The entire variable domain, with the rest obtained from reference TRBV7-6 and TRBJ2-7, is as follows: GAGVSQSPRYKVTKRGQDVALRCDPISGHVSLYWYRQALGQGPEFLTYFNYEAQQDKSGLPNDRFSAERPEGSISTLTIQRTEQRDSAMYRCASSLGGEAYEQYFGPGTRLTVT.

This chain connects TRBV6-2 or TRBV6-3 to TRBJ2-4; D is unresolved. Germline-derived CDR1 and CDR2 are MNHEY and SVGEGT. The V end was cut by 5 bases, the J end by 0 bases, with 11 bases between. The CDR3 is made up of 15 amino acids. Written as DNA, the CDR3 is TGTGCCAGCAGTCCCCTGGAGTTAGCCAAAAACATTCAGTACTTC. It codes for CASSPLELAKNIQYF.

Concerning this clonotype: Possible read error: a much larger clone is one base away. This chain uses TRBV5-8 with TRBJ2-3; no definite D call. Trimming shortened V by 5 bases and J by 2 bases, and 12 bases separated the two germline ends. Germline values: CDR1 SGHTS, CDR2 YDEGEE. This CDR3 is 14 amino acids long. The CDR3 region has the DNA TGTGCCAGCAGTTACAGTCAATCCACAGATACGCAGTATTTT. Its translation is CASSYSQSTDTQYF.

This clonotype appeared a single time. V and J are TRBV24-1 and TRBJ1-5; 9 bases map to TRBD1. The CDR3 is made up of 16 amino acids. Trimming removed 2 bases from V and 6 bases from J; junction bases left unmatched: 7. CDR1 KGHDR and CDR2 SFDVKD come from the germline V gene. The CDR3 DNA sequence: TGTGCCACCAGTGATTCACGGACAGGGGCGGGTCAGCCCCAGCATTTT. Encoded protein: CATSDSRTGAGQPQHF.

The CDR3, as DNA: TGTGCCAGCAGCTTACTGGGAGTAACCGGGGAGCTGTTTTTT. Translation gives CASSLLGVTGELFF. The chain links TRBV7-9 to TRBJ2-2, with D possibly being TRBD2 (5 bases). In germline, CDR1 is SEHNR, CDR2 FQNEAQ (reference sequence). The ends were cut back, 2 bases at V and 5 bases at J, with 9 bases in the middle. The length of the CDR3 is 14 residues.

The rearrangement uses TRBV12-3 or TRBV12-4 and TRBJ1-6; 10 bases are a match to TRBD1. V lost 6 bases to trimming and J lost 10 bases; unmatched junction nucleotides: 9. The CDR3 consists of 15 residues. CDR3 DNA: TGTGCCAGCAGGACCGGGACAGGGGAACCCTCACCCCTCCACTTT. Translating gives CASRTGTGEPSPLHF.

As for this clonotype: One end of the junction fails to match germline, which may point to a read error. V usage is TRBV19 and J usage is TRBJ2-7; TRBD1 matches 10 bases. CDR1 is LNHDA, CDR2 SQIVND, per germline (reference sequence). CDR3 length: 13 residues. The CDR3 region is CACSMGTGQGIYF. CDR3 coding DNA: TGTGCCTGTAGTATGGGGACGGGACAGGGGATTTACTTC. Using reference TRBV19 and TRBJ2-7 for the parts outside the CDR3, the full variable domain is DGGITQSPKYLFRKEGQNVTLSCEQNLNHDAMYWYRQDPGQGLRLIYYSQIVNDFQKGDIAEGYSVSREKKESFPLTVTSAQKNPTAFYLCACSMGTGQGIYFGPGTRLTVT.

In its sample, this clonotype was seen a few times. The V and J genes are TRBV6-2 or TRBV6-3 and TRBJ2-3; 7 bases fit TRBD2. J lost 2 bases, V lost 7 bases, and 6 bases had no gene match. The CDR3 has 14 amino acids. Germline V lookup: CDR1 MNHEY, CDR2 SVGEGT. CDR3 coding DNA: TGTGCCAGCACCCGGGACTACCTCACAGATACGCAGTATTTT. This codes for CASTRDYLTDTQYF.

There are a few counts of this clonotype. The rearrangement links TRBV24-1 to TRBJ1-1, with 9 bases identical to TRBD1. Germline V gives CDR1 KGHDR, CDR2 SFDVKD. The CDR3 sequence is 14 residues long. The V gene end was trimmed by 6 bases and the J gene end by 1 base; junction bases not matched to a gene: 2. CDR3 residues: CATSKGQGNTEAFF. In DNA form, the CDR3 reads TGTGCCACCAGTAAGGGACAGGGGAACACTGAAGCTTTCTTT.

V is TRBV20-1 and J is TRBJ2-5, with TRBD2 matching 16 bases. With V trimmed by 1 base and J by 5 bases, 10 bases remained unmatched. CDR1 is DFQATT, CDR2 SNEGSKA, per germline (reference sequence). The CDR3 runs to 18 residues. CDR3 sequence (DNA): TGCAGTGCTAGAGCCGGGACTAGCGGGGGGGAATTCCGGGAGACCCAGTACTTC. Protein: CSARAGTSGGEFRETQYF.

A remark on this clonotype: This could be a read error, since a much larger clone is one nucleotide away. The chain carries TRBV12-3 or TRBV12-4 and TRBJ2-7, with D tentatively TRBD1 (6 bases). CDR3 length equals 13 residues. The CDR3 coding sequence is TGTGCCAGCAGGCGGACAGAAAGTGGGGAGCGGTACTTC. The encoded protein is CASRRTESGERYF.

The sample holds many counts of this clonotype. V is TRBV20-1 and J is TRBJ2-1; D is possibly TRBD2 (6 bases). Trimming removed 6 bases at V and 5 bases at J, with 20 bases between. Germline assignment: CDR1 DFQATT and CDR2 SNEGSKA (reference sequence). This CDR3 has 15 amino acids. The DNA of the CDR3 is TGCAGTGCCAGGTCACCGGCTAGCGACCACAATGAGCAGTTCTTC. It yields the protein CSARSPASDHNEQFF.

A word on this clonotype: No DNA is shown, since the ends of the CDR3 on it are uncertain; the CDR3 is the one TCRdb lists. The rearrangement joins TRBV29-1 to TRBJ2-1; the table calls TRBD1, which could not be checked here. The CDR3 is 18 amino acids long, termini counted. The germline V gene has CDR1 SQVTM and CDR2 ANQGSEA. CDR3 sequence reads: CSCYICSASSGKGGEQFF.

This clonotype was observed a few times. The chain recombines TRBV5-1 with TRBJ2-5; D unclear. The CDR3 loop spans 14 amino acids. Germline values: CDR1 SGHRS, CDR2 YFSETQ. The V end was cut by 0 bases, the J end by 8 bases, with 14 bases between. Here the CDR3 DNA reads TGCGCCAGCAGCTTGGATCCAGCGACGGACACCCAGTACTTC. Amino acids: CASSLDPATDTQYF.

This clonotype was observed many times. The chain combines TRBV7-9 with TRBJ2-7; 9 nucleotides line up with TRBD2. Per the germline V gene, CDR1 is SEHNR and CDR2 is FQNEAQ (reference sequence). The CDR3 totals 15 residues. J lost 2 bases, V lost 4 bases, and 6 bases had no gene match. CDR3 in amino acids: CASSSTSGHTYEQYF. For the CDR3, the DNA is TGTGCCAGCAGCTCGACTAGCGGCCATACCTACGAGCAGTACTTC.

This clonotype was counted a few times. One junction end disagrees with the germline gene, perhaps due to a read error. The chain joins TRBV11-3 to TRBJ2-3; 10 bases match TRBD1. The CDR3 consists of 16 residues. Germline lookup yields CDR1 SGHNT and CDR2 YENEEA. The CDR3 sequence is CASTLGPGQGTDTQYF. As DNA, the CDR3 is TGTGCCAGCACCTTAGGGCCGGGACAGGGGACAGATACGCAGTATTTT.

The table lists this clonotype with many counts. DNA of the CDR3: TGTGCCAGCAGTTTTCGAATCGGGACAGGCAATGGCTACACCTTC. The encoded protein is CASSFRIGTGNGYTF. V and J are TRBV12-3 or TRBV12-4 and TRBJ1-2; 8 nucleotides match TRBD1. Germline trimming cut 3 bases from V and 6 bases from J; bases unmatched to any gene: 9. The CDR3 length is 15 residues.

Turning to this clonotype: Relative to the germline gene, one junction end is altered; a read error may explain this. The chain couples TRBV6-2 or TRBV6-3 to TRBJ2-5; a weak D match, TRBD2 (6 bases). Germline lookup yields CDR1 MNHEY and CDR2 SVGEGT. The CDR3 loop spans 14 amino acids. Here the CDR3 reads CASSPGTGGEAQYF. The CDR3 DNA reads TGTGCCAGCAGTCCCGGGACTGGGGGAGAGGCCCAGTACTTC.

This clonotype has a count of ten or more. V gene TRBV10-3 combines with J gene TRBJ2-1; TRBD2 matches 12 bases. The junction had 9 bases not matched to a gene; V was cut back by 3 bases and J by 6 bases. The CDR3 is 17 amino acids. CDR1 is ENHRY and CDR2 is SYGVKD in the germline V gene. The DNA of the CDR3 is TGTGCCATCAGTGACCCCGGACTAGCGGGAATGAGCAATGAGCAGTTCTTC. It codes for CAISDPGLAGMSNEQFF.

This clonotype showed up many times. V usage is TRBV20-1 and J usage is TRBJ2-3; D remains unclear. The CDR3 contains 14 residues. V lost 0 bases and J 3 bases, leaving 10 bases between the germline ends. Germline CDR1 and CDR2: DFQATT and SNEGSKA (reference sequence). The CDR3 protein is CSARDRRTTDTQYF. The CDR3 region has the DNA TGCAGTGCTAGAGATAGACGGACGACAGATACGCAGTATTTT.

This clonotype has only a few counts. The chain employs TRBV27 and TRBJ2-5; TRBD2 might be the D (6 bases). The CDR3 has 13 amino acids. Germline loops: CDR1 MNHEY, CDR2 SMNVEV (reference sequence). The V and J ends lost 6 bases and 2 bases respectively, with 10 bases between them. The CDR3 is CASSPSAQETQYF. DNA for the CDR3: TGTGCCAGCAGCCCTAGCGCACAAGAGACCCAGTACTTC.

There are many counts of this clonotype. The V call is TRBV14, the J call TRBJ1-4; weak D call: TRBD1 (5 bases). V lost 4 bases, J lost 5 bases, and 8 bases lay in between. The CDR3 is 13 residues long. Germline CDR1 is SGHDN and CDR2 is FVKESK. As DNA, the CDR3 is TGTGCCAGCAGCCGGGACTTCAATGAAAAACTGTTTTTT. Its translation: CASSRDFNEKLFF. The full variable domain, completed using reference TRBV14 and TRBJ1-4, is EAGVTQFPSHSVIEKGQTVTLRCDPISGHDNLYWYRRVMGKEIKFLLHFVKESKQDESGMPNNRFLAERTGGTYSTLKVQPAELEDSGVYFCASSRDFNEKLFFGSGTQLSVL.

To note about this clonotype: This clone may be a read error of a much larger clone one base away. CDR3 bases: TGCAGTGCTAGAGTACCGACAGGGTGGTCCAATGAGCAGTTCTTC. Amino acid sequence: CSARVPTGWSNEQFF. V usage is TRBV20-1 and J usage is TRBJ2-1; 7 nucleotides line up with TRBD1. Germline V CDR1 and CDR2: DFQATT, SNEGSKA (reference sequence). CDR3 size: 15 residues. V was clipped by 1 base and J by 6 bases; unmatched bases: 9.

This clonotype was counted many times. J is TRBJ1-5 and V is TRBV15; 7 bases match TRBD1. Germline trimming cut 2 bases from V and 6 bases from J; bases unmatched to any gene: 10. Germline-derived CDR1 and CDR2 are LNHNV and YYDKDF (reference sequence). The CDR3 totals 16 residues. CDR3 in DNA: TGTGCCACCAGCAGACCAAAACAGGGGTTGGTTCAGCCCCAGCATTTT. This codes for CATSRPKQGLVQPQHF.

This clonotype came up once. A read error may account for a junction end that differs from germline. CDR3 DNA sequence: TGTGCCAGCAGGACCTGGACAGGGAGCTCCTACGAGGCGGCTTATTCATCCCTCCACTTT. As protein: CASRTWTGSSYEAAYSSLHF. This rearrangement joins TRBV2 to TRBJ1-6, with 8 bases that match TRBD1. The CDR3 has 20 residues. In germline, CDR1 is SNHLY, CDR2 FYNNEI.

In its sample, this clonotype was seen many times. The chain joins TRBV11-2 to TRBJ2-7; no reliable D call. V lost 0 bases to trimming and J lost 2 bases, with 11 bases between them. CDR1 is SGHAT and CDR2 is FQNNGV in the germline V gene. This CDR3 is built from 15 residues. The CDR3 is CASSLDREGPYEQYF. DNA for the CDR3: TGTGCCAGCAGCTTAGATCGTGAAGGTCCCTACGAGCAGTACTTC. Together with reference TRBV11-2 and TRBJ2-7, the CDR3 gives the full variable domain: EAGVAQSPRYKIIEKRQSVAFWCNPISGHATLYWYQQILGQGPKLLIQFQNNGVVDDSQLPKDRFSAERLKGVDSTLKIQPAKLEDSAVYLCASSLDREGPYEQYFGPGTRLTVT.

This clonotype was seen ten or more times. The chain combines TRBV15 with TRBJ1-6, with D unresolved. This CDR3 is 15 amino acids long. Trimming removed 0 bases at V and 7 bases at J, with 10 bases between. Germline V CDR1 and CDR2: LNHNV, YYDKDF (reference sequence). This CDR3 is CATSRDRFINSPLHF. CDR3 DNA: TGTGCCACCAGCAGAGATCGTTTTATCAATTCACCCCTCCACTTT.